The 4 T cell receptor beta chains reported below all come from one sample, sequenced in a study of T cells after posttransplantation cyclophosphamide. Produced via immunoSEQ multiplex PCR; TCRdb's table is partial and in-frame only. The sample consists of tens of thousands of clones, around 80% of them appearing once. Busulfan-fludarabine conditioning, marrow transplant, and cyclophosphamide on days +3 and +4 were administered. Sample: CD4+ T cells sorted from blood, taken 1,700 to 2,000 days after a stem cell transplant with posttransplant cyclophosphamide. These receptors were collected from a female patient in her forties or fifties who received an allogeneic stem cell transplant from a related donor, was CMV-positive, and had no GVHD. Some T cells may be provided by the graft donor.

This sequence joins TRBV12-5 and TRBJ1-1; the D gene is possibly TRBD1 (5 bases). The CDR3 covers 11 residues. The germline CDR1 and CDR2 sequences are LGHNT and FRNRAP. Trimming removed 4 bases from V and 11 bases from J, with 11 bases in between. The CDR3 sequence is CASGSQGGAFF. The CDR3 region has the DNA TGTGCTAGTGGTTCCCAGGGAGGGGCTTTCTTT. The whole variable domain, remainder taken from reference TRBV12-5 and TRBJ1-1, is DARVTQTPRHKVTEMGQEVTMRCQPILGHNTVFWYRQTMMQGLELLAYFRNRAPLDDSGMPKDRFSAEMPDATLATLKIQPSEPRDSAVYFCASGSQGGAFFGQGTRLTVV.

Here the CDR3 reads CASSLEGVIGGYTF. CDR3 coding DNA: TGTGCCAGCAGCTTAGAAGGGGTTATAGGTGGCTACACCTTC. The rearrangement joins TRBV11-2 to TRBJ1-2, with D perhaps TRBD1 (5 bases). V lost 0 bases and J 7 bases, leaving 12 bases between the germline ends. Per the germline V gene, CDR1 is SGHAT and CDR2 is FQNNGV. The CDR3 runs 14 residues.

J is TRBJ1-6 and V is TRBV5-1; the D gene is possibly TRBD1 (6 bases). The V end lost 0 bases, the J end lost 7 bases, and 8 bases lay between the germline ends. Germline V lookup: CDR1 SGHRS, CDR2 YFSETQ. The CDR3 consists of 14 residues. CDR3 region: CASSLADRNSPLHF. CDR3 coding DNA: TGCGCCAGCAGCTTGGCGGACAGAAATTCACCCCTCCACTTT.

This chain connects TRBV29-1 to TRBJ2-7; 9 nucleotides line up with TRBD1. This CDR3 spans 14 amino acids. V trimming: 3 bases; J trimming: 6 bases; junction bases outside the gene matches: 9. Germline lookup yields CDR1 SQVTM and CDR2 ANQGSEA. This chain's CDR3 is CSVDPGTGRGEQYF. The CDR3 DNA reads TGCAGCGTTGACCCAGGGACAGGGAGGGGCGAGCAGTACTTC.